The source of this T cell receptor beta chain is a study of T-cell reconstitution after alpha-beta-depleted transplantation in children. This clonotype was seen ten or more times. Its specificity is unknown. The V gene's germline CDR1 is MNHEY and CDR2 SMNVEV (reference sequence). Trimming removed 6 bases at V and 4 bases at J, with 10 bases between. The CDR3 consists of 12 residues. During its preparation, the TCRbeta library received unique molecular identifiers. Using its own MiXCR run on the PCR reads, TCRdb lists one record per CDR3 protein. The repertoire includes roughly 790,000 distinct CDR3 sequences, roughly 15% of them detected once, and approximately 5% sits in the top ten. Study outcomes and limitations: Alpha-beta T cells present about two months after transplant were reported to originate from several hundred expanded graft clones. One year post-transplant, T-cell counts and diversity were largely derived from T cells produced anew. Certain patients had high TCRbeta diversity at day 60, and it came from recipient T cells and thymic progenitors that survived.

The material sequenced was PBMCs, mostly from graft donor cells, taken 360 days after TCRalphabeta/CD19-depleted stem cell transplant. The J gene is TRBJ2-7, the V gene TRBV27; the D gene is possibly TRBD1 (5 bases). This receptor was identified in a male patient between 10 and 17 years old who had a stem cell transplant for acute lymphoblastic leukemia, so the T cells may come from the graft donor. Written as DNA, the CDR3 is TGTGCCAGCAGCTTACCAGGGTACGAGCAGTACTTC. Amino acids: CASSLPGYEQYF.